The 26 T cell receptor beta chains below all came from one sample that was sequenced in a study of cytomegalovirus exposure and HLA in healthy donors. The PCR had 60 Vbeta and 13 Jbeta primers. Clones were sequenced by immunoSEQ multiplex PCR, and TCRdb holds only the in-frame ones, with some missing. The table includes around 200,000 clones, under 85% detected once. Sequencing was done on a sample of PBMCs. The receptor set was obtained from a female donor in good health and CMV-seronegative.

The rearrangement links TRBV7-2 to TRBJ2-1; D may be TRBD1 (5 bases). Germline CDR1 SGHTA, CDR2 FQGNSA. V was pared by 1 base and J by 1 base, with 8 bases between. The CDR3 is made up of 15 amino acids. CDR3 residues: CASSLVGVSYNEQFF. CDR3 bases: TGTGCCAGCAGCTTAGTAGGGGTATCCTACAATGAGCAGTTCTTC.

The V call is TRBV5-4, the J call TRBJ2-3; 8 bases map to TRBD2. Trimming at V came to 3 bases and at J to 5 bases, leaving 8 bases not matched to a gene. The CDR3 has 15 residues. Germline V lookup: CDR1 SGHNT, CDR2 YYREEE (reference sequence). In nucleotides, the CDR3 is TGTGCCAGCAGCTACCATCAGCGGGAGAGAGATACGCAGTATTTT. This codes for CASSYHQRERDTQYF.

The chain carries TRBV28 and TRBJ2-5; D remains ambiguous. This CDR3 region has 11 residues. The V gene's germline CDR1 is MDHEN and CDR2 SYDVKM. With 7 bases removed from V and 1 base from J, the gap between germline ends came to 4 bases. The CDR3 spells CASTSQETQYF. For the CDR3, the DNA is TGTGCCAGCACCTCCCAAGAGACCCAGTACTTC.

The chain carries TRBV9 and TRBJ1-2, with D possibly being TRBD1 (6 bases). The V end lost 1 base, the J end lost 4 bases, and 17 bases lay between the germline ends. The CDR3 runs 16 residues. Per germline, CDR1 SGDLS and CDR2 YYNGEE. The CDR3 coding sequence is TGTGCCAGCAGCGTACAGTTAGGGGGGGTGTCCTATGGCTACACCTTC. It specifies CASSVQLGGVSYGYTF.

The V and J genes are TRBV5-6 and TRBJ1-4; maybe TRBD1 (5 bases). Germline loops: CDR1 SGHDT, CDR2 YYEEEE. This CDR3 comprises 14 residues. V gave up 0 bases and J gave up 16 bases, with 19 bases separating them. For the CDR3, the DNA is TGTGCCAGCAGCTTGGGGCGCAACGAGTGGGGCGAGTTTTTT. It codes for CASSLGRNEWGEFF.

The chain couples TRBV18 to TRBJ2-7; TRBD2 matches at 13 bases. The V and J ends lost 3 bases and 6 bases, in that order; junction bases with no gene match: 5. Germline V gene data show CDR1 as KGHSH and CDR2 as LQKENI. The length of the CDR3 is 15 residues. Here the CDR3 reads CASSPTGTSGTEQYF. Here the CDR3 DNA reads TGTGCCAGCTCACCTACGGGGACTAGCGGGACCGAGCAGTACTTC.

V is TRBV28 and J is TRBJ2-1; D is undetermined. The germline gives CDR1 MDHEN, CDR2 SYDVKM. The CDR3 is made up of 13 amino acids. The V end was cut by 6 bases, the J end by 4 bases, with 10 bases between. CDR3 residues: CASSSPPYNEQFF. In nucleotides, the CDR3 is TGTGCCAGCAGCTCCCCCCCTTACAATGAGCAGTTCTTC.

The rearrangement joins TRBV6-1 to TRBJ1-5; D is unclear. Germline CDR1 and CDR2: MNHNS and SASEGT. Trimming took off 1 base at V and 0 bases at J, with 7 bases between the two ends. This CDR3 region has 15 residues. The CDR3 DNA reads TGTGCCAGCAGTGAAGACAGAAATAGCAATCAGCCCCAGCATTTT. It codes for CASSEDRNSNQPQHF.

The chain has TRBV6-5 and TRBJ2-7, with D tentatively TRBD1 (6 bases). Germline V lookup: CDR1 MNHEY, CDR2 SVGAGI. V was clipped by 6 bases and J by 4 bases, with 16 bases between them. The CDR3 contains 14 residues. The CDR3 region is CASSYGTRSYEQYF. The CDR3 nucleotides are TGTGCCAGCAGCTACGGGACAAGAAGTTACGAGCAGTACTTC.

The V and J genes are TRBV27 and TRBJ1-1; D is uncertain. V lost 4 bases and J lost 0, with 6 bases in between. CDR3 length equals 13 residues. The germline CDR1 and CDR2 sequences are MNHEY and SMNVEV (reference sequence). This CDR3 is CASSWAVNTEAFF. The CDR3 DNA sequence: TGTGCCAGCAGTTGGGCCGTGAACACTGAAGCTTTCTTT.

A few counts support this clone. The chain carries TRBV6-5 and TRBJ2-7; possible D gene TRBD1, 5 bases. Germline CDR1 MNHEY, CDR2 SVGAGI. The CDR3 contains 14 residues. Trimming removed 5 bases at V and 2 bases at J, with 13 bases between. As DNA, the CDR3 is TGTGCCAGCAGTCGTGACAGTTCAGCCTACGAGCAGTACTTC. Translation: CASSRDSSAYEQYF.

This clone occurred a few times. The gene calls are TRBV30 and TRBJ1-5, with 9 positions matching TRBD1. Germline-derived CDR1 and CDR2 are GTSNPN and SVGIG (reference sequence). Trimming at V came to 3 bases and at J to 6 bases, leaving 3 bases not matched to a gene. The CDR3 contains 13 residues. DNA for the CDR3: TGTGCCTGGAGGGGACAGGGTACTCAGCCCCAGCATTTT. This encodes CAWRGQGTQPQHF.

This clone occurred once. This chain uses TRBV2 with TRBJ2-7, with TRBD1 matching 7 bases. Per the germline V gene, CDR1 is SNHLY and CDR2 is FYNNEI. The CDR3 runs to 13 residues. The J segment lost 2 bases and the V segment lost 6 bases, leaving 4 bases of the junction unmatched. In DNA, the CDR3 is TGTGCCAGCAGCGGCGACAGGGCCTACGAGCAGTACTTC. Translated, it gives CASSGDRAYEQYF.

The genes are TRBV28 and TRBJ1-1; D uncertain. Germline lookup yields CDR1 MDHEN and CDR2 SYDVKM. V was shortened by 5 bases and J by 3 bases, with 10 bases between the two germline ends. This CDR3 spans 13 amino acids. The CDR3 spells CASSPWPDTEAFF. In DNA, the CDR3 is TGTGCCAGCAGTCCATGGCCCGACACTGAAGCTTTCTTT.

The chain employs TRBV14 and TRBJ1-4; D perhaps matches TRBD1 (5 bases). Germline V lookup: CDR1 SGHDN, CDR2 FVKESK. The CDR3 totals 16 residues. The ends were cut back, 0 bases at V and 5 bases at J, with 13 bases in the middle. The CDR3 loop reads CASSQDAWGANEKLFF. DNA for the CDR3: TGTGCCAGCAGCCAAGATGCGTGGGGCGCAAATGAAAAACTGTTTTTT.

The gene calls are TRBV6-1 and TRBJ1-1, with TRBD1 matching 9 bases. The CDR3 sequence is 14 residues long. V lost 5 bases to trimming and J lost 6 bases; unmatched junction nucleotides: 7. Germline V gene lookup returns CDR1 MNHNS and CDR2 SASEGT. The CDR3 loop is CASSTRDRVSEAFF. The DNA for the CDR3 is TGTGCCAGCAGTACCCGGGACAGGGTCTCTGAAGCTTTCTTT.

This sequence joins TRBV5-4 and TRBJ1-2, with a weak D call TRBD1 (5 bases). Trimming removed 3 bases from V and 8 bases from J, with 14 bases in between. This CDR3 is 13 amino acids long. The germline V gene encodes CDR1 SGHNT and CDR2 YYREEE (reference sequence). The CDR3 coding sequence is TGTGCCAGCAGCTCCCTCGAGACAGACGGCTACACCTTC. Its translation: CASSSLETDGYTF.

This clone was observed once. The chain carries TRBV5-1 and TRBJ2-5, with 13 bases matching TRBD2. The CDR3 spans 16 residues. The junction had 13 bases not matched to a gene; V was cut back by 3 bases and J by 11 bases. Germline values: CDR1 SGHRS, CDR2 YFSETQ. CDR3 loop: CASSSGLAGAMGEQYF. CDR3 DNA sequence: TGCGCCAGCAGCTCCGGACTAGCGGGAGCGATGGGAGAGCAGTACTTC.

The rearrangement links TRBV2 to TRBJ1-1; 9 bases are a match to TRBD1. V was pared by 7 bases and J by 0 bases, with 3 bases of the junction left unmatched. The CDR3 covers 14 residues. Germline assignment: CDR1 SNHLY and CDR2 FYNNEI. The CDR3 protein is CASMDRGLNTEAFF. The CDR3 region has the DNA TGTGCCAGCATGGACAGGGGCCTGAACACTGAAGCTTTCTTT.

This sequence joins TRBV7-9 and TRBJ2-3; D is perhaps TRBD1 (5 bases). Trimming took 2 bases from V and 0 from J, leaving 15 bases between them. The CDR3 runs 17 residues. Germline CDR1 and CDR2: SEHNR and FQNEAQ (reference sequence). Here the CDR3 DNA reads TGTGCCAGCAGCTTATTTCTTGGGGCGTCTAGCACAGATACGCAGTATTTT. Translating it yields CASSLFLGASSTDTQYF.

This clone was recorded once. The rearrangement joins TRBV5-1 to TRBJ2-3; TRBD2 aligns across 10 bases. Germline V gives CDR1 SGHRS, CDR2 YFSETQ. Unmatched junction bases numbered 3, after V lost 0 bases and J lost 2 bases. CDR3 length: 16 residues. CDR3 in DNA: TGCGCCAGCAGCTTGGATGGGACTAGCGACACAGATACGCAGTATTTT. Amino acid sequence: CASSLDGTSDTDTQYF. Supplemented by reference TRBV5-1 and TRBJ2-3, the full variable domain reads KAGVTQTPRYLIKTRGQQVTLSCSPISGHRSVSWYQQTPGQGLQFLFEYFSETQRNKGNFPGRFSGRQFSNSRSEMNVSTLELGDSALYLCASSLDGTSDTDTQYFGPGTRLTVL.

The rearrangement joins TRBV6-6 to TRBJ2-3; TRBD2 matches 10 bases. The CDR3 is 16 residues long. Trimming took 6 bases from V and 3 from J; bases not matched to a gene: 9. The germline gives CDR1 MNHNY, CDR2 SVGAGI (reference sequence). CDR3 loop: CASSLVAGGRTDTQYF. Here the CDR3 DNA reads TGTGCCAGCAGCTTGGTAGCGGGGGGCCGGACAGATACGCAGTATTTT.

This clone was found a few times. Written as DNA, the CDR3 is TGTGCCAGCAGTTTTACAGGGGGAATAAGCTCCTACGAGCAGTACTTC. It specifies CASSFTGGISSYEQYF. This chain connects TRBV7-2 to TRBJ2-7, with TRBD1 identical over 8 bases. V shed 6 bases, J shed 0 bases, and the junction held 10 bases outside the gene matches. The CDR3 contains 16 residues. Germline V gives CDR1 SGHTA, CDR2 FQGNSA. The entire variable domain, with the rest obtained from reference TRBV7-2 and TRBJ2-7, is as follows: GAGVSQSPSNKVTEKGKDVELRCDPISGHTALYWYRQSLGQGLEFLIYFQGNSAPDKSGLPSDRFSAERTGGSVSTLTIQRTQQEDSAVYLCASSFTGGISSYEQYFGPGTRLTVT.

This rearrangement joins TRBV9 to TRBJ2-3, with 12 bases that match TRBD1. Germline V lookup: CDR1 SGDLS, CDR2 YYNGEE. V was clipped by 0 bases and J by 5 bases; unmatched bases: 4. The CDR3 contains 16 residues. The CDR3 nucleotides are TGTGCCAGCAGCGTAGAGGGACAGGGGGCGCGAGATACGCAGTATTTT. It specifies CASSVEGQGARDTQYF.

The V and J genes are TRBV12-5 and TRBJ1-2; 7 nucleotides align to TRBD1. J was trimmed by 6 bases and V by 6 bases; bases with no gene match: 16. Germline CDR1 LGHNT, CDR2 FRNRAP. This CDR3 contains 16 residues. The CDR3 sequence: CASGQGGKLSDDGYTF. CDR3 DNA: TGTGCTAGTGGCCAGGGGGGCAAGCTGTCTGATGATGGCTACACCTTC. The variable domain in full, completed from reference TRBV12-5 and TRBJ1-2, reads DARVTQTPRHKVTEMGQEVTMRCQPILGHNTVFWYRQTMMQGLELLAYFRNRAPLDDSGMPKDRFSAEMPDATLATLKIQPSEPRDSAVYFCASGQGGKLSDDGYTFGSGTRLTVV.

The chain recombines TRBV2 with TRBJ2-3; 12 bases agree with TRBD2. The junction had 15 bases not matched to a gene; V was cut back by 8 bases and J by 0 bases. The CDR3 contains 19 residues. Germline CDR1 and CDR2: SNHLY and FYNNEI. The CDR3 nucleotides read TGTGCCAGCCACTTGAGGGCTAGCGGGGGGGTACCTAGCACAGATACGCAGTATTTT. Its translation is CASHLRASGGVPSTDTQYF.